Below, one T cell receptor (beta chain) is given with its context. The target antigen is unknown. This entry belongs to a study of regulatory T cells in long-lasting Graves disease. The study, taken as a whole, reports: Persistent patients shared 2,700 or so public clonotypes among themselves. Newly diagnosed patients shared fewer, at about a thousand.

Sample time point: newly diagnosed GD, antithyroid drugs for less than 3 months. Making the TCR library involved RNA that had been extracted from PBMCs. Arm-PCR of CDR3 regions and iRepertoire HTBI primers were used to build TCR beta libraries. TCRdb analysed the multiplex PCR reads with MiXCR anew, one entry per CDR3 protein. The repertoire holds about 560,000 distinct CDR3 sequences, with about 16% as singletons. The CDR3 is 15 amino acids. Trimming stripped 2 bases from V and 4 bases from J, with 15 bases between. Germline values: CDR1 SGHVS, CDR2 FQNEAQ. The sample was also reused in another study, on T cells in Graves' hyperthyroidism and ophthalmopathy.

This receptor was obtained from a man in his late teens or twenties with Graves disease. This specimen was peripheral blood mononuclear cells (PBMCs), taken at new diagnosis, from a patient treated with antithyroid drugs. The J gene is TRBJ2-7, the V gene TRBV7-8; D is unclear. The CDR3 here is CASSLFAGIQYEQYF. The CDR3 DNA is TGTGCCAGCAGCTTATTCGCAGGAATTCAATACGAGCAGTACTTC.